This TCR beta chain was recovered during a study of early T cells in non-severe SARS-CoV-2 infection. Study-level information: Sequencing was performed on bulk RNA from unsorted whole blood, leaving chains unpaired.

Each cDNA molecule carried a unique molecular identifier. TCRdb re-called the 5' RACE reads with MiXCR, one entry per CDR3 protein. The sample lists some 57,000 distinct CDR3 sequences, roughly 13% occurring once. The CDR3 is 15 residues long. V lost 6 bases to trimming and J lost 0 bases, with 13 bases between them. Germline values: CDR1 KGHSH, CDR2 LQKENI. Only a few counts were recorded for this clonotype. The V call is TRBV18, the J call TRBJ2-3, with D tentatively TRBD1 or TRBD2 (6 bases each). The sample was whole blood. The clonotype comes from an adult who was a healthcare worker with PCR-confirmed SARS-CoV-2 infection or an uninfected control (not recorded which). The CDR3 DNA reads TGTGCCAGCTCCAAAGGGGGGACAAGCACAGATACGCAGTATTTT. Translating it yields CASSKGGTSTDTQYF. Filled out from reference TRBV18 and TRBJ2-3, the complete variable domain reads NAGVMQNPRHLVRRRGQEARLRCSPMKGHSHVYWYRQLPEEGLKFMVYLQKENIIDESGMPKERFSAEFPKEGPSILRIQQVVRGDSAAYFCASSKGGTSTDTQYFGPGTRLTVL.